A single sample is the source of the 17 T cell receptor beta chains below, sequenced in a study of cytomegalovirus exposure and HLA in healthy donors. It was with 60 Vbeta and 13 Jbeta primers that the PCR ran. Clones were read by immunoSEQ multiplex PCR, and TCRdb kept only the in-frame ones, dropping some. The sample includes under 150,000 clones, roughly 71% of them seen just once. The specimen was PBMCs. Receptor source: a woman in her thirties or forties in good health and CMV-seronegative.

The CDR3 coding sequence is TGCGCCAGCAGCCGAGAAGAGACCCAGTACTTC. It codes for CASSREETQYF. This chain links TRBV5-1 with TRBJ2-5; D gene unclear. Germline V lookup: CDR1 SGHRS, CDR2 YFSETQ. The CDR3 runs 11 residues. V was cut by 4 bases and J by 3 bases, with 4 bases left in between.

This clone was seen more than once but under ten times. The rearrangement joins TRBV7-3 to TRBJ1-1, with 7 bases that match TRBD1. J gave up 6 bases and V 1 base, and 8 bases lay outside the gene matches. The CDR3 is made up of 15 amino acids. Germline CDR1 and CDR2: SGHTA and FQGTGA. Written as DNA, the CDR3 is TGTGCCAGCAGCTTAAATCCGGGACAGAGACCTGAAGCTTTCTTT. This encodes CASSLNPGQRPEAFF.

The chain uses TRBV7-9 and TRBJ1-6; D is ambiguous. V gave up 3 bases and J gave up 7 bases, with 13 bases separating them. CDR1 SEHNR and CDR2 FQNEAQ come from the germline V gene (reference sequence). The CDR3 runs 15 residues. CDR3 loop: CASSLGNGRNSPLHF. CDR3 DNA: TGTGCCAGCAGCTTGGGTAATGGGAGGAATTCACCCCTCCACTTT.

In its sample, this clone was seen once. The chain links TRBV9 to TRBJ1-6, with 9 bases identical to TRBD1. V lost 4 bases and J lost 6; bases outside the gene matches: 5. The CDR3 extends over 15 amino acids. Germline V CDR1 and CDR2: SGDLS, YYNGEE. This chain's CDR3 is CASSTTGQGNSPLHF. The CDR3 coding sequence is TGTGCCAGCAGCACTACGGGACAGGGTAATTCACCCCTCCACTTT.

The V and J genes are TRBV19 and TRBJ1-5; D possibly corresponds to TRBD1 (5 bases). The CDR3 is 15 residues long. The germline gives CDR1 LNHDA, CDR2 SQIVND (reference sequence). Trimming removed 3 bases at V and 1 base at J, with 10 bases between. The CDR3 sequence is CASSILRVSNQPQHF. CDR3 coding DNA: TGTGCCAGTAGTATTCTCAGGGTGAGCAATCAGCCCCAGCATTTT.

The CDR3 nucleotides read TGTGCCAGCAGTACGCCGGACAGAAGCAATCAGCCCCAGCATTTT. It encodes CASSTPDRSNQPQHF. This chain uses TRBV27 with TRBJ1-5; tentatively, D is TRBD1 (6 bases). Trimming stripped 5 bases from V and 1 base from J, with 12 bases between. Per germline, CDR1 MNHEY and CDR2 SMNVEV (reference sequence). The CDR3 loop spans 15 amino acids.

The chain couples TRBV5-4 to TRBJ1-5; D is possibly TRBD1 (6 bases). V was trimmed by 4 bases and J by 0 bases, leaving 20 bases between them. There are 18 residues in the CDR3. Per the germline V gene, CDR1 is SGHNT and CDR2 is YYREEE (reference sequence). CDR3 sequence: CASSHGREGGYSNQPQHF. DNA for the CDR3: TGTGCCAGCAGCCACGGACGGGAAGGGGGTTATAGCAATCAGCCCCAGCATTTT.

This clone was seen a handful of times. CDR3 nucleotides: TGTGCCAGCAGCCGACAGGTTTCAGCTAATGAAAAACTGTTTTTT. This gives the protein CASSRQVSANEKLFF. The chain employs TRBV7-2 and TRBJ1-4; tentatively, D is TRBD1 (6 bases). The CDR3 runs to 15 residues. Germline values: CDR1 SGHTA, CDR2 FQGNSA. Deletions cut 5 bases from V and 3 bases from J, with 13 bases between. The complete variable domain, with remaining parts taken from reference TRBV7-2 and TRBJ1-4, reads GAGVSQSPSNKVTEKGKDVELRCDPISGHTALYWYRQSLGQGLEFLIYFQGNSAPDKSGLPSDRFSAERTGGSVSTLTIQRTQQEDSAVYLCASSRQVSANEKLFFGSGTQLSVL.

The gene calls are TRBV7-4 and TRBJ1-5; a weak D match, TRBD1 (6 bases). Germline loops: CDR1 SGHVT, CDR2 SQSDAQ. The CDR3 has 16 residues. V lost 7 bases, J lost 1 base, and 17 bases lay in between. The CDR3 sequence is CASNPGGARSNQPQHF. The CDR3 nucleotides are TGTGCCAGCAACCCTGGGGGGGCTAGGAGCAATCAGCCCCAGCATTTT.

This chain connects TRBV15 to TRBJ1-2; the D is unclear. Trimming removed 0 bases at V and 7 bases at J, with 9 bases between. Per the germline V gene, CDR1 is LNHNV and CDR2 is YYDKDF (reference sequence). The CDR3 is 13 residues long. The CDR3 DNA follows: TGTGCCACCAGCAGAGATAAGGGAGGTGGCTACACCTTC. This encodes CATSRDKGGGYTF.

The table lists this clone with a count of one. The rearrangement uses TRBV19 and TRBJ2-3; perhaps TRBD2 as D (5 bases). This CDR3 comprises 14 residues. Germline V gives CDR1 LNHDA, CDR2 SQIVND (reference sequence). The ends were cut back, 2 bases at V and 4 bases at J, with 10 bases in the middle. The CDR3 is CASSINRGADTQYF. The CDR3 DNA is TGTGCCAGTAGTATAAACCGGGGAGCAGATACGCAGTATTTT.

CDR3 sequence (DNA): TGTGCCAGCAGTGACATACCCGACAGGGGCACTGAAGCTTTCTTT. The encoded protein is CASSDIPDRGTEAFF. The rearrangement joins TRBV6-1 to TRBJ1-1, with 8 bases lining up with TRBD1. Trimming at V came to 3 bases and at J to 4 bases, leaving 7 bases not matched to a gene. The CDR3 is 15 amino acids. The germline CDR1 and CDR2 sequences are MNHNS and SASEGT.

The chain recombines TRBV6-5 with TRBJ1-2; 10 bases map to TRBD1. The CDR3 covers 14 residues. Germline V CDR1 and CDR2: MNHEY, SVGAGI. V dropped 3 bases and J dropped 5; count of bases not matched to a gene: 3. The CDR3 sequence: CASSYQGQGYGYTF. The CDR3 DNA is TGTGCCAGCAGTTATCAGGGACAGGGGTATGGCTACACCTTC.

The rearrangement joins TRBV30 to TRBJ1-1, with D perhaps TRBD1 (6 bases). The CDR3 is 13 residues long. Trimming stripped 3 bases from V and 7 bases from J, with 15 bases between. Germline lookup yields CDR1 GTSNPN and CDR2 SVGIG (reference sequence). This CDR3 reads CAWSIDGQSEAFF. The CDR3 nucleotides are TGTGCCTGGAGCATAGACGGACAGAGTGAAGCTTTCTTT. Drawing the rest from reference TRBV30 and TRBJ1-1, the complete variable domain is SQTIHQWPATLVQPVGSPLSLECTVEGTSNPNLYWYRQAAGRGLQLLFYSVGIGQISSEVPQNLSASRPQDRQFILSSKKLLLSDSGFYLCAWSIDGQSEAFFGQGTRLTVV.

The chain uses TRBV29-1 and TRBJ1-3, with 9 nucleotides matching TRBD1. Germline trimming cut 3 bases from V and 0 bases from J; bases unmatched to any gene: 0. Germline-derived CDR1 and CDR2 are SQVTM and ANQGSEA. This CDR3 comprises 14 residues. The CDR3 is CSVETGGSGNTIYF. For the CDR3, the DNA is TGCAGCGTTGAGACAGGGGGCTCTGGAAACACCATATATTTT.

The chain joins TRBV15 to TRBJ2-1; 12 bases map to TRBD2. Germline lookup yields CDR1 LNHNV and CDR2 YYDKDF (reference sequence). Trimming at V came to 5 bases and at J to 7 bases, leaving 9 bases not matched to a gene. CDR3 length equals 16 residues. The CDR3 region has the DNA TGTGCCACCAGCGCCCCTCTAGCGGGGGGGTGGAATGAGCAGTTCTTC. Translating it yields CATSAPLAGGWNEQFF.

The rearrangement joins TRBV27 to TRBJ2-1; D is uncertain. V lost 8 bases, J lost 5 bases, and 10 bases lay in between. This CDR3 has 12 amino acids. Looked up from germline, CDR1 is MNHEY and CDR2 is SMNVEV (reference sequence). CDR3 amino acids: CASRSSHNEQFF. The CDR3 coding sequence is TGTGCCAGCCGTTCTTCTCACAATGAGCAGTTCTTC.